This T cell receptor (beta chain) came from a study of blood T cell repertoires in COVID-19. Study overall: The analysed material was cDNA or gDNA that came from T cells, B-cell-depleted T cells, or PBMCs.

The ends lost 6 bases at V and 0 bases at J; junction bases unmatched: 7. Germline assignment: CDR1 LNHDA and CDR2 SQIVND (reference sequence). This CDR3 has 16 amino acids. Generated by immunoSEQ multiplex PCR, the TCRdb table keeps only in-frame clones and is missing some. The sample has 100,000 to 150,000 clones; 84% are singletons. The chain has TRBV19 and TRBJ1-5; 8 bases agree with TRBD1. The source of this sequence is a man aged 60 to 75 with acute or convalescent COVID-19. Sequenced input: peripheral blood. The CDR3 protein is CASSLTGVGSNQPQHF. Here the CDR3 DNA reads TGTGCCAGTAGCCTGACAGGGGTGGGTAGCAATCAGCCCCAGCATTTT.